This entry lists 20 T cell receptor beta chains sequenced from one sample in a study of T cells in tumors after PD-1 blockade. Some clones are missing from TCRdb's copy, which holds only in-frame ones; the method was immunoSEQ multiplex PCR. The table includes around 25,000 clones, roughly four fifths detected once. This specimen was PBMCs, taken after anti-PD-1 treatment. The receptor set was obtained from a human donor with basal cell carcinoma.

The chain carries TRBV5-6 and TRBJ1-2; 8 positions match TRBD1. This CDR3 is 14 amino acids long. From germline, CDR1 is SGHDT and CDR2 YYEEEE. V dropped 4 bases and J dropped 4; count of bases not matched to a gene: 6. CDR3 in DNA: TGTGCCAGCAGCCCGCCTGGGACAGGCTATGGCTACACCTTC. Protein sequence: CASSPPGTGYGYTF.

This clone was observed once. The J gene is TRBJ2-5, the V gene TRBV5-4; D may match TRBD1 or TRBD2 (6 bases each). V lost 2 bases, J lost 5 bases, and 19 bases lay in between. This CDR3 has 16 residues. Germline-derived CDR1 and CDR2 are SGHNT and YYREEE (reference sequence). CDR3 sequence reads: CASSFRRGAPWETQYF. The CDR3 bases are TGTGCCAGCAGCTTTAGGAGGGGGGCCCCCTGGGAGACCCAGTACTTC.

CDR3 in DNA: TGTGCCAGCAGCTTGGAGGGGAACAATCAGCCCCAGCATTTT. Encoded protein: CASSLEGNNQPQHF. The J gene is TRBJ1-5, the V gene TRBV5-8; weak D call: TRBD1 (5 bases). V shed 0 bases and J shed 3 bases, with 7 bases lying between them. This CDR3 has 14 residues. Per the germline V gene, CDR1 is SGHTS and CDR2 is YDEGEE.

The V call is TRBV27, the J call TRBJ1-2; D gene ambiguous. V was clipped by 6 bases and J by 2 bases, with 10 bases between them. The CDR3 consists of 13 residues. Looked up from germline, CDR1 is MNHEY and CDR2 is SMNVEV (reference sequence). The DNA of the CDR3 is TGTGCCAGCAGGCTGACTCAGAACTATGGCTACACCTTC. It codes for CASRLTQNYGYTF.

A note on this clone: A junction boundary mismatches the germline segment, possibly from a read error. This chain links TRBV7-2 with TRBJ2-1, with 14 bases matching TRBD2. CDR3 length: 14 residues. Per the germline V gene, CDR1 is SGHTA and CDR2 is FQGNSA. CDR3 loop: CASSPVTSGGAFIF. DNA of the CDR3: TGTGCCAGCAGCCCTGTGACTAGCGGGGGGGCCTTCATCTTC.

The J gene is TRBJ2-4, the V gene TRBV12-3 or TRBV12-4; D gene unclear. CDR3 length: 13 residues. V was trimmed by 6 bases and J by 6 bases, leaving 12 bases between them. The CDR3 sequence is CASRSRLRNIQYF. The CDR3 DNA reads as TGTGCCAGCAGGAGCAGATTAAGAAACATTCAGTACTTC.

The chain recombines TRBV3-1 (or the pseudogene TRBV3-2) with TRBJ2-5; 7 nucleotides align to TRBD1. Germline CDR1 and CDR2: LGHDT and YNNKEL (reference sequence). V trimming: 2 bases; J trimming: 5 bases; junction bases outside the gene matches: 8. This CDR3 comprises 15 residues. The CDR3 protein is CASSQRGQVGETQYF. The CDR3 DNA sequence: TGTGCCAGCAGCCAAAGAGGACAGGTAGGGGAGACCCAGTACTTC.

The CDR3 bases are TGTGCCAGCAGCTCTTACGCGGGGTTCGAGGGCTACACCTTC. It is translated as CASSSYAGFEGYTF. The chain employs TRBV11-3 and TRBJ1-2, with D uncertain. Trimming removed 4 bases at V and 8 bases at J, with 17 bases between. Per germline, CDR1 SGHNT and CDR2 YENEEA. CDR3 length: 14 residues.

The genes are TRBV6-2 or TRBV6-3 and TRBJ2-1; D ambiguous. The CDR3 is made up of 15 amino acids. V was trimmed by 4 bases and J by 4 bases, leaving 14 bases between them. CDR1 and CDR2 from the germline V gene are MNHEY and SVGEGT. The CDR3: CASSSYLADYNEQFF. CDR3 nucleotide sequence: TGTGCCAGCAGTTCCTACCTGGCGGATTACAATGAGCAGTTCTTC.

This clone was seen only a few times. The V call is TRBV7-2, the J call TRBJ1-1; maybe TRBD1 (5 bases). Trimming shortened V by 3 bases and J by 7 bases, and 15 bases separated the two germline ends. CDR3 length: 14 amino acids. Germline V gene data show CDR1 as SGHTA and CDR2 as FQGNSA. The CDR3 sequence: CASSLGGVGGEAFF. CDR3 DNA: TGTGCCAGCAGCTTGGGGGGGGTTGGAGGTGAAGCTTTCTTT.

The V and J genes are TRBV5-1 and TRBJ1-6; 8 bases are a match to TRBD1. V trimming: 4 bases; J trimming: 6 bases; junction bases outside the gene matches: 6. The CDR3 contains 15 residues. Germline V lookup: CDR1 SGHRS, CDR2 YFSETQ. The CDR3 loop is CASSPLGQGNSPLHF. DNA for the CDR3: TGCGCCAGCAGCCCGCTCGGACAGGGTAATTCACCCCTCCACTTT.

The V and J genes are TRBV4-1 and TRBJ2-1; 7 bases are shared with TRBD2. The germline V gene encodes CDR1 MGHRA and CDR2 YSYEKL. Losses at the gene ends were 2 bases for V and 12 bases for J; bases not matched to a gene: 4. The CDR3 has 12 amino acids. The CDR3 sequence: CASSQPTSRQFF. DNA for the CDR3: TGCGCCAGCAGCCAACCGACTAGCCGGCAGTTCTTC.

This rearrangement joins TRBV2 to TRBJ2-5; D may be TRBD2 (6 bases). Germline CDR1 SNHLY, CDR2 FYNNEI. The V and J ends lost 4 bases and 4 bases respectively, with 19 bases between them. The CDR3 extends over 16 amino acids. The CDR3 sequence is CASSGEDTNLGETQYF. DNA of the CDR3: TGTGCCAGCAGTGGGGAGGACACCAACCTCGGAGAGACCCAGTACTTC.

This clone was detected a few times. The chain is built from TRBV7-9 and TRBJ2-7; D tentatively fits TRBD1 or TRBD2 (5 bases each). Germline V gives CDR1 SEHNR, CDR2 FQNEAQ (reference sequence). V lost 1 base, J lost 13 bases, and 14 bases lay in between. The length of the CDR3 is 12 residues. For the CDR3, the DNA is TGTGCCAGCAGCTTAGATGGGACGCGGATCTACTTC. Its protein is CASSLDGTRIYF.

This chain links TRBV20-1 with TRBJ2-5, with TRBD2 identical over 15 bases. Germline V lookup: CDR1 DFQATT, CDR2 SNEGSKA (reference sequence). The length of the CDR3 is 16 residues. Losses at the gene ends were 3 bases for V and 1 base for J; bases not matched to a gene: 3. The CDR3 sequence is CSASGTSGGLQETQYF. CDR3 coding DNA: TGCAGTGCTAGTGGGACTAGCGGGGGGCTCCAAGAGACCCAGTACTTC.

The chain carries TRBV7-2 and TRBJ1-1; TRBD1 is a possible D gene (6 bases). The CDR3 covers 16 residues. CDR1 is SGHTA and CDR2 is FQGNSA in the germline V gene. V lost 2 bases and J lost 1, with 14 bases in between. CDR3 sequence (DNA): TGTGCCAGCAGCTTAATCGGGGGCAGGGCGAACACTGAAGCTTTCTTT. Translated: CASSLIGGRANTEAFF.

The genes are TRBV10-2 and TRBJ1-6, with D uncertain. V was clipped by 3 bases and J by 0 bases, with 9 bases between them. The CDR3 runs 16 residues. Germline lookup yields CDR1 WSHSY and CDR2 SAAADI. CDR3 amino acids: CASSDLPGSYNSPLHF. CDR3 DNA: TGCGCCAGCAGTGATTTACCGGGCTCCTATAATTCACCCCTCCACTTT.

This chain joins TRBV27 and TRBJ2-7, with 7 bases identical to TRBD1. CDR3 length: 14 residues. The junction had 8 bases not matched to a gene; V was cut back by 3 bases and J by 6 bases. In germline, CDR1 is MNHEY, CDR2 SMNVEV (reference sequence). The CDR3 reads CASSFLQGFGEQYF. CDR3 in DNA: TGTGCCAGCAGTTTTTTACAGGGGTTCGGCGAGCAGTACTTC.

V usage is TRBV7-8 and J usage is TRBJ2-3; D call uncertain. CDR3 length: 15 amino acids. The V gene's germline CDR1 is SGHVS and CDR2 FQNEAQ. Trimming left V 2 bases short and J 3 bases short, with 12 bases between. As DNA, the CDR3 is TGTGCCAGCAGCTTAAGGGAAATTGCGACAGATACGCAGTATTTT. It encodes CASSLREIATDTQYF.

CDR3 protein: CASSQEQHNEQFF. The CDR3 nucleotides are TGTGCCAGCAGCCAAGAACAGCACAATGAGCAGTTCTTC. The genes are TRBV3-1 (or the pseudogene TRBV3-2) and TRBJ2-1; no firm D call. Germline loops: CDR1 LGHDT, CDR2 YNNKEL (reference sequence). The V gene lost 0 bases and the J gene lost 5 bases, with 5 bases spanning the gap. The CDR3 covers 13 residues.